This passage covers 19 T cell receptor beta chains from one sample sequenced in a study of blood T cells in healthy people across ages. Alongside a J-beta primer mix, a sample-barcoded 5' primer served in a second PCR lasting about 7 to 11 cycles. TCRdb called the 5' RACE reads again in MiXCR, with one record for every CDR3 protein. Here the sample spans more than 1.4 million distinct CDR3 sequences, roughly 45% being singletons. Sample: blood. Every receptor here comes from a young woman in good health.

This clonotype has more than one count but fewer than ten. The junction departs from the called germline gene at one end, perhaps through a read error. In DNA, the CDR3 is TGTGCCGGCAGCTTAGTTGGTTCACCCCTCCACTTT. Its translation is CAGSLVGSPLHF. This chain connects TRBV7-9 to TRBJ1-6; D not certain. In germline, CDR1 is SEHNR, CDR2 FQNEAQ (reference sequence). The CDR3 is 12 residues long.

The rearrangement links TRBV18 to TRBJ1-5; the match to TRBD1 covers 10 bases. The CDR3 extends over 15 amino acids. Trimming at V came to 3 bases and at J to 7 bases, leaving 6 bases not matched to a gene. Looked up from germline, CDR1 is KGHSH and CDR2 is LQKENI. The CDR3 spells CASSPWTGGEQPQHF. The CDR3 DNA is TGTGCCAGCTCACCCTGGACAGGGGGGGAACAGCCCCAGCATTTT.

V and J are TRBV6-1 and TRBJ1-2; TRBD1 agrees at 9 bases. Germline assignment: CDR1 MNHNS and CDR2 SASEGT. The V and J ends lost 0 bases and 5 bases, in that order; junction bases with no gene match: 7. The CDR3 is 16 amino acids. The CDR3 region is CASSEAGRDREYGYTF. The CDR3 DNA sequence: TGTGCCAGCAGTGAAGCTGGCCGGGACAGGGAGTATGGCTACACCTTC.

This clonotype was counted only a few times. The chain couples TRBV6-2 or TRBV6-3 to TRBJ2-5; 7 nucleotides align to TRBD1. Looked up from germline, CDR1 is MNHEY and CDR2 is SVGEGT. The length of the CDR3 is 13 residues. The V and J ends lost 7 bases and 5 bases, in that order; junction bases with no gene match: 7. The CDR3 reads CASTRDRVETQYF. CDR3 bases: TGTGCCAGCACCCGCGACAGGGTCGAGACCCAGTACTTC.

The chain employs TRBV27 and TRBJ2-4, with D uncertain. Matching the DNA end better, TRBJ2-7 makes the J call doubtful. The CDR3 sequence is 13 residues long. Germline CDR1 is MNHEY and CDR2 is SMNVEV (reference sequence). This CDR3 is CASATGLGYEQYF. As DNA, the CDR3 is TGTGCCAGCGCCACGGGCCTCGGGTACGAGCAGTACTTC.

V and J are TRBV7-2 and TRBJ2-7, with D perhaps matching TRBD2 (5 bases). There are 15 residues in the CDR3. V lost 4 bases and J 6 bases, leaving 19 bases between the germline ends. CDR1 and CDR2 (germline): SGHTA, FQGNSA. The CDR3 protein is CASSWSSSPSAEQYF. The DNA of the CDR3 is TGTGCCAGCAGCTGGAGCTCTAGCCCCTCTGCCGAGCAGTACTTC.

In this sample, this clonotype turned up a few times. J is TRBJ1-5 and V is TRBV28; D ambiguous. Trimming took 6 bases from V and 4 from J, leaving 16 bases between them. Per germline, CDR1 MDHEN and CDR2 SYDVKM. The CDR3 loop spans 15 amino acids. DNA for the CDR3: TGTGCCAGCAGCCCCGCGGGGAGTGGTAATCAGCCCCAGCATTTT. Translation: CASSPAGSGNQPQHF.

This clonotype occurred a few times. The gene calls are TRBV12-3 or TRBV12-4 and TRBJ1-1; D is uncertain. Trimming stripped 3 bases from V and 6 bases from J, with 17 bases between. This CDR3 region has 15 residues. Here the CDR3 reads CASSLASHSFSEAFF. DNA of the CDR3: TGTGCCAGCAGTTTGGCATCTCATTCGTTCTCTGAAGCTTTCTTT.

The gene calls are TRBV7-9 and TRBJ2-3; D tentatively reads TRBD1 or TRBD2 (5 bases each). The length of the CDR3 is 16 residues. From germline, CDR1 is SEHNR and CDR2 FQNEAQ (reference sequence). V dropped 5 bases and J dropped 7 bases, with 22 bases sitting between them. The CDR3: CASSHDRGLTQNTQYF. The CDR3 DNA sequence: TGTGCCAGCAGCCACGACCGGGGCCTAACCCAAAATACGCAGTATTTT. The full variable domain, its missing parts supplied by reference TRBV7-9 and TRBJ2-3, is DTGVSQNPRHKITKRGQNVTFRCDPISEHNRLYWYRQTLGQGPEFLTYFQNEAQLEKSRLLSDRFSAERPKGSFSTLEIQRTEQGDSAMYLCASSHDRGLTQNTQYFGPGTRLTVL.

The chain is built from TRBV3-1 and TRBJ2-1, with 7 bases matching TRBD1. The CDR3 sequence is 15 residues long. CDR1 is LGHDT, CDR2 YNNKEL, per germline (reference sequence). Trimming took 4 bases from V and 5 from J; bases not matched to a gene: 8. Written as DNA, the CDR3 is TGTGCCAGCAGCCGACGAGGGGGCGATAACAATGAGCAGTTCTTC. Translation: CASSRRGGDNNEQFF.

There are a few counts of this clonotype. The chain links TRBV6-5 to TRBJ2-1; 7 bases align to TRBD2. V shed 0 bases, J shed 3 bases, and the junction held 5 bases outside the gene matches. Germline values: CDR1 MNHEY, CDR2 SVGAGI. The CDR3 is 16 amino acids. This CDR3 reads CASSYSGGSFYNEQFF. CDR3 DNA: TGTGCCAGCAGTTACTCCGGCGGGAGCTTCTACAATGAGCAGTTCTTC.

This clonotype was observed a handful of times. The V call is TRBV6-2 or TRBV6-3, the J call TRBJ1-1; no clear D gene. Germline V gene data show CDR1 as MNHEY and CDR2 as SVGEGT. Trimming stripped 7 bases from V and 9 bases from J, with 18 bases between. The CDR3 loop spans 13 amino acids. The CDR3 loop is CASTPLGGGKAFF. The CDR3, as DNA: TGTGCCAGCACCCCTTTGGGAGGAGGTAAAGCTTTCTTT.

A word on this clonotype: The final CDR3 position lacks the conserved phenylalanine or tryptophan, pointing to a likely read error. J is TRBJ2-7 and V is TRBV7-9, with unresolved D. The germline CDR1 and CDR2 sequences are SEHNR and FQNEAQ (reference sequence). The V end was cut by 7 bases, the J end by 2 bases, with 12 bases between. This CDR3 has 13 residues. CDR3 protein: CASILESPYEQYL. CDR3 coding DNA: TGTGCCAGCATCCTGGAGAGCCCCTACGAGCAGTACTTA.

The chain joins TRBV28 to TRBJ1-2; 7 positions agree with TRBD1. CDR1 MDHEN and CDR2 SYDVKM come from the germline V gene. V trimming: 3 bases; J trimming: 7 bases; junction bases outside the gene matches: 8. The CDR3 contains 14 residues. CDR3 bases: TGTGCCAGCAGTTTTATCCGGGACAGCCGTGGCTACACCTTC. As protein: CASSFIRDSRGYTF.

To note about this clonotype: A read error may produce the germline difference seen at one junction end. This rearrangement joins TRBV12-3 or TRBV12-4 to TRBJ1-2; 7 positions agree with TRBD1. The CDR3 covers 14 residues. This chain's CDR3 is CASTMGQILYGHTF. In DNA, the CDR3 is TGTGCCAGCACTATGGGACAGATCCTTTATGGCCACACCTTC.

This clonotype was seen more than once but under ten times. The chain joins TRBV3-1 to TRBJ2-6, with 7 bases identical to TRBD1. Germline loops: CDR1 LGHDT, CDR2 YNNKEL (reference sequence). The ends lost 5 bases at V and 4 bases at J; junction bases unmatched: 8. The CDR3 is 16 amino acids. The CDR3 here is CASSSTTGHGANVLTF. Here the CDR3 DNA reads TGTGCCAGCAGCTCTACGACAGGGCACGGGGCCAACGTCCTGACTTTC.

The chain employs TRBV2 and TRBJ2-7, with D possibly called TRBD1 or TRBD2 (5 bases each). The CDR3 loop spans 14 amino acids. CDR1 and CDR2 from the germline V gene are SNHLY and FYNNEI. Trimming took 4 bases from V and 1 from J, leaving 11 bases between them. CDR3 protein: CASSGGTESYEQYF. CDR3 nucleotides: TGTGCCAGCAGTGGTGGGACGGAGTCCTACGAGCAGTACTTC.

Here the CDR3 DNA reads TGTGCCAGCAGCTTAGACAGCATTAATTCACCCCTCCACTTT. Protein: CASSLDSINSPLHF. The genes are TRBV7-9 and TRBJ1-6; D not certain. Germline assignment: CDR1 SEHNR and CDR2 FQNEAQ (reference sequence). V dropped 1 base and J dropped 6 bases, with 7 bases sitting between them. The CDR3 is 14 amino acids.

In its sample, this clonotype was seen a few times. One end of the junction is discordant with germline, which a read error may explain. This sequence joins TRBV20-1 and TRBJ1-2; TRBD1 matches 10 bases. The CDR3 contains 17 residues. Germline lookup yields CDR1 DFQATT and CDR2 SNEGSKA (reference sequence). CDR3 nucleotides: TGCAGTGTTAGAAGACCGGGACAGGGGTCCTATACGGGTGGCTACACCTTC. It yields the protein CSVRRPGQGSYTGGYTF.